Listed below are T cell receptor beta chains from one sample, sequenced in a study of T cell responses to AZD1222 COVID-19 vaccine. The method was immunoSEQ multiplex PCR; TCRdb's version includes in-frame clones alone and lacks a portion of them. Of 95,000 to 150,000 clones listed, around 90% are singletons. The specimen comprised peripheral blood, sampled on day 0 of AZD1222 vaccination. Receptors were obtained from an adult in good health. CDR3s include the opening cysteine and the closing phenylalanine or tryptophan. D genes are given only for firm matches. The size field is filled for only some rows; it gives once, few, many or a size class.

d_gene,j_gene,v_gene,abundance,CDR3aa,CDR3nt
.,TRBJ2-2,TRBV5-1,.,CASQSLPDNTGELFF,TGCGCCAGCCAATCCCTTCCCGATAACACCGGGGAGCTGTTTTTT
TRBD1,TRBJ1-4,TRBV11-2,.,CASSTHPGTGIEKLFF,TGTGCCAGCAGCACCCATCCGGGGACAGGGATTGAAAAACTGTTTTTT
.,TRBJ1-1,TRBV7-2,.,CASSSMVGGKAFF,TGTGCCAGCAGTTCCATGGTCGGCGGAAAAGCTTTCTTT
TRBD2,TRBJ2-7,TRBV19,.,CASSRGASGSWEQYF,TGTGCCAGTAGTAGGGGTGCTAGCGGAAGTTGGGAGCAGTACTTC
TRBD1,TRBJ1-6,TRBV4-1,.,CASSQDGGQGTYNSPLHF,TGCGCCAGCAGCCAAGATGGGGGACAGGGAACCTATAATTCACCCCTCCACTTT
TRBD2,TRBJ2-3,TRBV19,.,CASSLSGGGADTQYF,TGTGCCAGTAGCTTGTCGGGGGGTGGTGCAGATACGCAGTATTTT
TRBD1,TRBJ2-5,TRBV6-1,.,CASSGGHRTGGETQYF,TGTGCCAGCAGTGGGGGCCATCGGACAGGGGGAGAGACCCAGTACTTC
.,TRBJ1-4,TRBV19,.,CASRRGLEKLFF,TGTGCCAGTAGGCGGGGGCTTGAAAAACTGTTTTTT
TRBD1,TRBJ1-2,TRBV20-1,.,CSARPGQRTLF,TGCAGTGCCAGACCGGGACAGCGGACATTGTTC
.,TRBJ1-1,TRBV7-2,.,CASSSSGGSVAFF,TGTGCCAGCAGCTCATCCGGGGGTAGTGTAGCTTTCTTT
.,TRBJ2-4,TRBV11-2,.,CASSPWTEAKNIQYF,TGTGCCAGCAGCCCTTGGACGGAAGCCAAAAACATTCAGTACTTC
TRBD1,TRBJ2-1,TRBV5-1,once,CASSPGTAYNEQFF,TGCGCCAGCAGCCCCGGGACAGCCTACAATGAGCAGTTCTTC
.,TRBJ2-6,TRBV7-2,.,CASSLGGGRFSGANVLTF,TGTGCCAGCAGCTTAGGAGGCGGAAGATTCTCTGGGGCCAACGTCCTGACTTTC
TRBD1,TRBJ1-5,TRBV6-2/TRBV6-3,.,CASSAQRGQRWGNQPQHF,TGTGCCAGCAGTGCCCAGAGGGGGCAACGCTGGGGCAATCAGCCCCAGCATTTT
.,TRBJ1-4,TRBV9,.,CASSVQQGTNEKLFF,TGTGCCAGCAGCGTCCAACAGGGCACTAATGAAAAACTGTTTTTT
.,TRBJ2-2,TRBV3-1/TRBV3-2,.,CASSQGATGELFF,TGTGCCAGCAGCCAGGGGGCCACCGGGGAGCTGTTTTTT
.,TRBJ1-2,TRBV10-1,once,CASSVSVNYGYTF,TGCGCCAGCAGTGTTTCGGTTAACTATGGCTACACCTTC
.,TRBJ2-7,TRBV6-5,once,CASRRPKGEQYF,TGTGCCAGCAGACGACCCAAAGGGGAGCAGTACTTC
.,TRBJ2-3,TRBV4-3,.,CASRPTFSGTTDTQYF,TGCGCCAGCCGTCCTACTTTTAGCGGAACCACAGATACGCAGTATTTT
.,TRBJ2-2,TRBV7-3,.,CASSLRAAGELFF,TGTGCCAGCAGCCTGCGGGCGGCCGGGGAGCTGTTTTTT
TRBD1,TRBJ1-6,TRBV7-2,.,CASSLGTGRSPLHF,TGTGCCAGCAGCTTAGGGACAGGGCGCTCACCCCTCCACTTT
.,TRBJ2-3,TRBV7-3,.,CASSLSVRDTQYF,TGTGCCAGCAGTCTCTCGGTGCGGGATACGCAGTATTTT
.,TRBJ1-5,TRBV6-2/TRBV6-3,.,CASSKRQPQHF,TGTGCCAGCAGCAAGAGGCAGCCCCAGCATTTT
.,TRBJ2-7,TRBV9,.,CASSYHTGGHRRGEQYF,TGTGCCAGCAGCTACCATACAGGTGGGCATCGTCGAGGCGAGCAGTACTTC
.,TRBJ2-3,TRBV27,once,CASSLSGAPSTDTQYF,TGTGCCAGCAGTTTATCGGGGGCGCCCAGCACAGATACGCAGTATTTT
.,TRBJ2-5,TRBV12-3/TRBV12-4,.,CASSARHTETQYF,TGTGCCAGCAGTGCCCGACATACAGAGACCCAGTACTTC
TRBD2,TRBJ2-1,TRBV9,.,CASSVLAGVPGEQFF,TGTGCCAGCAGCGTTTTAGCGGGGGTCCCAGGAGAGCAGTTCTTC
.,TRBJ2-7,TRBV30,.,CAWSVGDEQYF,TGTGCCTGGAGTGTCGGGGACGAGCAGTACTTC
.,TRBJ1-5,TRBV30,.,CASGWDQPQHF,TGTGCCTCGGGATGGGATCAGCCCCAGCATTTT
.,TRBJ1-2,TRBV15,.,CATSRESPEVYGYTF,TGTGCCACCAGCAGAGAAAGCCCCGAGGTCTATGGCTACACCTTC
.,TRBJ1-3,TRBV21-1,.,CASSKRSATGNTIYF,TGTGCCAGCAGCAAAAGGTCAGCGACTGGAAACACCATATATTTT
TRBD1,TRBJ2-7,TRBV7-6,once,CASSLYPDRDYEQYF,TGTGCCAGCAGCCTATACCCGGACAGGGACTACGAGCAGTACTTC
.,TRBJ2-7,TRBV9,.,CASSVAPSPNIYEQYF,TGTGCCAGCAGCGTAGCACCATCCCCGAATATTTACGAGCAGTACTTC
.,TRBJ1-5,TRBV24-1,.,CATSDTGLPQHF,TGTGCCACCAGTGACACAGGCCTTCCCCAGCATTTT
.,TRBJ2-5,TRBV14,.,CASSQARKTQYF,TGTGCCAGCAGCCAGGCTCGGAAGACCCAGTACTTC
TRBD1,TRBJ2-2,TRBV6-5,.,CASRPYRGHTGELFF,TGTGCCAGCAGGCCATACAGGGGACACACCGGGGAGCTGTTTTTT
TRBD1,TRBJ2-7,TRBV27,.,CASRAPPGQGSYEQYF,TGTGCCAGCAGGGCGCCCCCGGGACAGGGATCCTACGAGCAGTACTTC
TRBD2,TRBJ2-3,TRBV9,.,CASSVAGGPTDTQYF,TGTGCCAGCAGCGTAGCGGGAGGGCCCACAGATACGCAGTATTTT
.,TRBJ1-4,TRBV30,.,CAWRIQGQKLFF,TGTGCCTGGAGGATACAGGGCCAAAAACTGTTTTTT
.,TRBJ1-6,TRBV12-3/TRBV12-4,.,CASSRDGPPLHF,TGTGCCAGCAGCCGAGACGGACCACCCCTCCACTTT
.,TRBJ1-4,TRBV11-2,.,CASSLGGVNEKLFF,TGTGCCAGCAGCTTAGGAGGGGTTAATGAAAAACTGTTTTTT
.,TRBJ1-1,TRBV28,.,CASSLATINTEAFF,TGTGCCAGCAGTCTTGCGACGATTAACACTGAAGCTTTCTTT
.,TRBJ1-1,TRBV7-9,.,CASNLVNTEAFF,TGTGCCAGCAACTTGGTGAACACTGAAGCTTTCTTT
TRBD1,TRBJ1-5,TRBV19,.,CASSIDRLRDRGYSGSQPQHF,TGTGCCAGTAGTATAGACAGACTCCGGGACAGGGGTTATTCTGGGAGTCAGCCCCAGCATTTT
.,TRBJ1-1,TRBV9,.,CASSKRDFFTEAFF,TGTGCCAGCAGCAAACGGGACTTTTTTACTGAAGCTTTCTTT
.,TRBJ1-5,TRBV5-6,once,CASSLLGFRENQPQHF,TGTGCCAGCAGCTTGTTGGGGTTTCGGGAAAATCAGCCCCAGCATTTT
TRBD2,TRBJ2-2,TRBV9,.,CASSVSSGIATGELFF,TGTGCCAGCAGCGTTTCTAGCGGGATTGCCACCGGGGAGCTGTTTTTT
.,TRBJ1-1,TRBV4-2,.,CASSPKQDLNTEAFF,TGTGCCAGCAGCCCTAAACAGGATTTGAACACTGAAGCTTTCTTT
.,TRBJ1-5,TRBV7-2,.,CASSPGADQPQHF,TGTGCCAGCAGCCCGGGGGCGGATCAGCCCCAGCATTTT
.,TRBJ2-5,TRBV5-1,.,CASSLEETQYF,TGCGCCAGCAGCTTGGAGGAGACCCAGTACTTC
TRBD1,TRBJ2-7,TRBV18,.,CASSGAHRGEQYF,TGTGCCAGCTCAGGAGCGCACAGGGGCGAGCAGTACTTC
.,TRBJ1-3,TRBV4-1,.,CASSLFGSSGNTIYF,TGCGCCAGCAGCCTATTCGGGAGCTCTGGAAACACCATATATTTT
.,TRBJ2-7,TRBV11-2,.,CASSSLFPGRNYEQYF,TGTGCCAGCAGCTCGTTATTCCCGGGACGGAACTACGAGCAGTACTTC
TRBD1,TRBJ2-3,TRBV29-1,.,CSVLTGTGGTDTQYF,TGCAGCGTTCTCACCGGGACAGGGGGCACAGATACGCAGTATTTT
.,TRBJ2-2,TRBV7-3,.,CASSSGRSGELFF,TGTGCCAGCAGCTCAGGAAGATCCGGGGAGCTGTTTTTT
.,TRBJ2-2,TRBV5-1,.,CASSLQADTGELFF,TGCGCCAGCAGCTTGCAGGCCGACACCGGGGAGCTGTTTTTT
TRBD1,TRBJ2-5,TRBV11-3,.,CASSSRTGPSYF,TGTGCCAGCAGCTCGCGGACAGGGCCTTCGTACTTC
.,TRBJ2-6,TRBV30,.,CAWSKDRSPTLGANVLTF,TGTGCCTGGAGTAAAGACAGGTCCCCAACTCTTGGGGCCAACGTCCTGACTTTC